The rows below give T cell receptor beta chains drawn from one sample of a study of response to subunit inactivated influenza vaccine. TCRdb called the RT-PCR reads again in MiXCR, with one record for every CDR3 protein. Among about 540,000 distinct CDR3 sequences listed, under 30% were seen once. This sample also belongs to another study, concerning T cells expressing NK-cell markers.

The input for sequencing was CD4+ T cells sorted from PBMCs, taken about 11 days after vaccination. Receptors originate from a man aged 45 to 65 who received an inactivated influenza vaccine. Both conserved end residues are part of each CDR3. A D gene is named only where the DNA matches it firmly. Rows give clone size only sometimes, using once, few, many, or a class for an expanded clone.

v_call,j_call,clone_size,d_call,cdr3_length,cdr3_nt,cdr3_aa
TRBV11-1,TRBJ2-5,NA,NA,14,TGTGCCAGCAGCTTTGGGCCAAGGGGAGAGACCCAGTACTTC,CASSFGPRGETQYF
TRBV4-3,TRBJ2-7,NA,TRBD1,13,TGCGCCAGCAGCCAAAGACAGGGGTTCGAGCAGTACTTC,CASSQRQGFEQYF
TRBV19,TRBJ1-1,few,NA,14,TGTGCCAGTAGTATTGGGTACTGGGAGGTCGAAGCTTTCTTT,CASSIGYWEVEAFF
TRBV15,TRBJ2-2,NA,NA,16,TGTGCCACCAGCAGAGCCGGGAGTCAGGGGACCGGGGAGCTGTTTTTT,CATSRAGSQGTGELFF
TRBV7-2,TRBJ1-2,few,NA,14,TGTGCCAGCAGCTTCGCCAGGGTGGTGGATGGCTACACCTTC,CASSFARVVDGYTF
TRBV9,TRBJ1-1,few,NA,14,TGTGCCAGCAGCGTAGAGGCAGGGGCCGGGAAAGCTTTCTTT,CASSVEAGAGKAFF
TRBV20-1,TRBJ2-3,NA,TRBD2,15,TGCAGTGCTAGAGATGGACGGGGAGGGACAGATACGCAGTATTTT,CSARDGRGGTDTQYF
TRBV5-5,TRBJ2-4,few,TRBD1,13,TGTGCCAGCAGCTTTACAGGGGGAAACATTCAGTACTTC,CASSFTGGNIQYF
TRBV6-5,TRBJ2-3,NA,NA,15,TGTGCCAGCAGTTTTTTTGAGGCTAGCACAGATACGCAGTATTTT,CASSFFEASTDTQYF
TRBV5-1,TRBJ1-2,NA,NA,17,TGCGCCAGCAGCTTGGACGAAGGTCTCACAGGGTTTAATGGCTACACCTTC,CASSLDEGLTGFNGYTF
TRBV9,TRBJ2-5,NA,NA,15,TGTGCCAGCAGCGTAGCTGGGGGGATACAAGAGACCCAGTACTTC,CASSVAGGIQETQYF
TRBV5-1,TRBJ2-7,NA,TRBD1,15,TGCGCCAGCAGCTTGACAGGGGGCGAATCCTACGAGCAGTACTTC,CASSLTGGESYEQYF
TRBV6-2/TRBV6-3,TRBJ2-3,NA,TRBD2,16,TGTGCCAGCAGTTACAGGCTAGCGGAGAACACAGATACGCAGTATTTT,CASSYRLAENTDTQYF
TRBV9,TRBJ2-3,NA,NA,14,TGTGCCAGCAGCGGTAAAGGTAGCACAGATACGCAGTATTTT,CASSGKGSTDTQYF
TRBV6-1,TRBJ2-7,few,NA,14,TGTGCCAGCAGGCGCCGCTCGGGGGACTACGAGCAGTACTTC,CASRRRSGDYEQYF
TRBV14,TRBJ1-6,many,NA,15,TGTGCCAGCAGCCAAACTTCCGGGAACAATTCACCCCTCCACTTT,CASSQTSGNNSPLHF
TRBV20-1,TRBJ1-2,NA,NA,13,TGCAGTGCTAGAGCGGACATTAGCTATGGCTACACCTTC,CSARADISYGYTF
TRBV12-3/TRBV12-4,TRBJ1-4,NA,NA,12,TGTGCCAGCGGTCCTACCCCGGGACTTCGGATTTTT,CASGPTPGLRIF
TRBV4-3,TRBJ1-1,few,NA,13,TGCGCCAGCAGCCTAACGTGGGTTAATGAAGCTTTCTTT,CASSLTWVNEAFF
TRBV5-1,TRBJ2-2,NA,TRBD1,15,TGCGCCATCTCAGGGCCAGGGGGAAACACCGGGGAGCTGTTTTTT,CAISGPGGNTGELFF
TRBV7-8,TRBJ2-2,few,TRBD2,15,TGTGCCAGCAGTCCTAGCGGGAGCGGCACCGGGGAGCTGTTTTTT,CASSPSGSGTGELFF
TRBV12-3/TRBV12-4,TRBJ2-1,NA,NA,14,TGTGCCAGCAGTCCGGGGGACTTCCCCAATGAGCAGTTCTTC,CASSPGDFPNEQFF
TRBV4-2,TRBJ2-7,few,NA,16,TGTGCCAGCAGCCAAGGGCTCGGGACGCCCAGCTACGAGCAGTACTTC,CASSQGLGTPSYEQYF
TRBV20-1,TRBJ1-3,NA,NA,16,TGCAGTGCTAGTCCCCCCGGCGGCCGATCGGGAAACACCATATATTTT,CSASPPGGRSGNTIYF
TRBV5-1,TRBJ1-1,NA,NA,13,TGCGCCAGCCGAGGACTCCGGAACACTGAAGCTTTCTTT,CASRGLRNTEAFF
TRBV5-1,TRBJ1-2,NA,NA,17,TGCGCCAGCAGCCCGGGGCAGGCCCGCTACAATAACTATGGCTACACCTTC,CASSPGQARYNNYGYTF
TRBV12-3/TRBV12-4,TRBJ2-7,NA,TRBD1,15,TGTGCCAGCACCCCCCGGGACAGGGTTCCCTACGAGCAGTACTTC,CASTPRDRVPYEQYF
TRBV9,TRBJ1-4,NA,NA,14,TGTGCCAGCAGCGAGACAGTAACTAATGAAAAACTGTTTTTT,CASSETVTNEKLFF
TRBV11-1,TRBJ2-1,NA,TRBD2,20,TGTGCCAGCAGCCGAGGCCGAGGACTAGCGGACCCCAACAACTACAATGAGCAGTTCTTC,CASSRGRGLADPNNYNEQFF
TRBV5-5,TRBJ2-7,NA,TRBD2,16,TGTGCCAGCAGCTCCTTAGCGGGGGGTCGGTCCTACGAGCAGTACTTC,CASSSLAGGRSYEQYF
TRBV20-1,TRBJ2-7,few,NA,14,TGCAGTGCTTCCTTGGCGCAGGGAACCTACGAGCAGTACTTC,CSASLAQGTYEQYF
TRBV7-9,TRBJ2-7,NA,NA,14,TGTGCCAGCAGCTTAGCCGGGGAAGATAGACAAGGTGGCTTC,CASSLAGEDRQGGF
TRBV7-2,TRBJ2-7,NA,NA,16,TGTGCCAGCAGCTTACAACCGGCCGGGGGGCGGTACGAGCAGTACTTC,CASSLQPAGGRYEQYF
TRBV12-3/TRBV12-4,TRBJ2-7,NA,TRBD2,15,TGTGCCAGCAGCCGCGGGGTAGCGGGAATTGGTGAGCAGTACTTC,CASSRGVAGIGEQYF
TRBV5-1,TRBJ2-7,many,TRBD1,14,TGCGCCAGCAGCTCCGGGACAGGGAACTACGAGCAGTACTTC,CASSSGTGNYEQYF
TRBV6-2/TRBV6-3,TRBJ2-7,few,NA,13,TGTGCCAGCAGCCGAGACACCGTCTACGAGCAGTACTTC,CASSRDTVYEQYF
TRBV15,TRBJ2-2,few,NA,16,TGTGCCACCAGCGGATTGGACAGAGCGAACACCGGGGAGCTGTTTTTT,CATSGLDRANTGELFF
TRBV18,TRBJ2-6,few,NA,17,TGTGCCAGCTCACCACCAGGACGGGGCTCTGGGGCCAACGTCCTGACTTTC,CASSPPGRGSGANVLTF
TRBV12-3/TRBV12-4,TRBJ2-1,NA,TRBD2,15,TGTGCCAGCAGCCCGACTAGCGGACTTTACAATGAGCAGTTCTTC,CASSPTSGLYNEQFF
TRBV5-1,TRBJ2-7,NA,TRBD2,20,TGCGCCAGCAGCTTGGCCCCGACCGGGACTAGCGGGGGGGCGTTCTACGAGCAGTACTTC,CASSLAPTGTSGGAFYEQYF
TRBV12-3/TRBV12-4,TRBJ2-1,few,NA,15,TGTGCCAGCAGTTCAGCGGTCCGCTCCTACAATGAGCAGTTCTTC,CASSSAVRSYNEQFF
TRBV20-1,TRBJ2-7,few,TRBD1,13,TGCAGTGCTCCAGGACAGGGTTTGGACGAGCAGTACTTC,CSAPGQGLDEQYF
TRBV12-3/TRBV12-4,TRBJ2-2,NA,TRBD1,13,TGTGCCAGCGGACAGGGGGGAGTCGGGGAGCTGTTTTTT,CASGQGGVGELFF
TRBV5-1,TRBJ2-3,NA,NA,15,TGCGCCAGCAGCCCCCGCCCGGGGGGCGACGACACGCAGTATTTT,CASSPRPGGDDTQYF
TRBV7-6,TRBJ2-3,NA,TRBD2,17,TGTGCCAGCAGCTTAGGGACTAGCGGGAGATTTACAGATACGCAGTATTTT,CASSLGTSGRFTDTQYF
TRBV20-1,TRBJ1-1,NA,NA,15,TGCAGTGCTAGACCCGCTTCAGGCAAGTACACTGAAGCTTTCTTT,CSARPASGKYTEAFF
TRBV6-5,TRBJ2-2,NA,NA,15,TGTGCCAGCAGTTACCGGCAGCCGAACACCGGGGAGCTGTTTTTT,CASSYRQPNTGELFF
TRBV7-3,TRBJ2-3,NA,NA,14,TGTGCCAGCAGCTTCGCAGGGTTCACAGATACGCAGTATTTT,CASSFAGFTDTQYF
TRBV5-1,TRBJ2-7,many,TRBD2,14,TGCGCCAGCAGCAGACTAGCGGGAGTAGACGAGCAGTACTTC,CASSRLAGVDEQYF